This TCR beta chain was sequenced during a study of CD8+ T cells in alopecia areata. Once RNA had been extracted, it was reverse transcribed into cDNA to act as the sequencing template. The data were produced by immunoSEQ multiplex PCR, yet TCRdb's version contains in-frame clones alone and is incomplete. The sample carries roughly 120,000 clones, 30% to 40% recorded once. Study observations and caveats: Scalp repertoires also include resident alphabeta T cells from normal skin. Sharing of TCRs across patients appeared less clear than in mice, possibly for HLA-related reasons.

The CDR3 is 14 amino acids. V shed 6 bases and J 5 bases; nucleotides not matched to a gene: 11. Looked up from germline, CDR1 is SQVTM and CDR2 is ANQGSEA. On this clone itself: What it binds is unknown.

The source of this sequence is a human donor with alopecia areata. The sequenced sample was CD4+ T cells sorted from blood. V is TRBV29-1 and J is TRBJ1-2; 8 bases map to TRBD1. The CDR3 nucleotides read TGCAGCGTCTCCGGGGGGACAGGAACTTATGGCTACACCTTC. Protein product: CSVSGGTGTYGYTF.